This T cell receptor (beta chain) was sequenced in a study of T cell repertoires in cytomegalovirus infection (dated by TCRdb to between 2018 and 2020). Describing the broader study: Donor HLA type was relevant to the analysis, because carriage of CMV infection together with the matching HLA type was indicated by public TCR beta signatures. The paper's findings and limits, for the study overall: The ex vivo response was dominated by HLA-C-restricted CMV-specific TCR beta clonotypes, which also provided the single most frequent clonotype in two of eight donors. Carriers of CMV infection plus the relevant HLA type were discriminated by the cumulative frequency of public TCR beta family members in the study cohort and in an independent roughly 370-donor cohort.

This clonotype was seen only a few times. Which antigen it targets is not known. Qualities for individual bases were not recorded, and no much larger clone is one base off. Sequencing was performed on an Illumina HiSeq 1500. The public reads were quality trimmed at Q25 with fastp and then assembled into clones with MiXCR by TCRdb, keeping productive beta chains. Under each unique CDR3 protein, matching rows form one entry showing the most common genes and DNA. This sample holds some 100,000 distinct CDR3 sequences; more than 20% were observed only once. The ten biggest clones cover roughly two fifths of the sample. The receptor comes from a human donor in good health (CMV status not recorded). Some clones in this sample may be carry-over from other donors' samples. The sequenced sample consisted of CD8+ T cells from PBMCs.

The DNA sequence is TGCAGTGCTAGAGATCTAAGGGCGGGAGGGTACACCGGGGAGCTGTTTTTT. This sequence encodes CSARDLRAGGYTGELFF. The V gene is TRBV20-1 and the J gene is TRBJ2-2, and 9 junctional nucleotides match TRBD2. From the cysteine through the phenylalanine, the CDR3 covers 17 amino acids. Left in the record is the CDR3 DNA by itself, 51 bases read in frame from the first base. The junction shows trimming of 0 bases on V and 3 bases on J, and the gene matches do not reach 8 bases of it. CDR1 and CDR2 (DFQATT, SNEGSKA) derive from the germline V gene (reference sequence).